One sample yielded the 29 T cell receptor beta chains listed below, sequenced in a study of cytomegalovirus exposure and HLA in healthy donors. The PCR had 60 Vbeta and 13 Jbeta primers. Method: immunoSEQ multiplex PCR; TCRdb's copy keeps in-frame clones and lacks some. Of more than 100,000 clones detected, around 69% appear once; the ten largest clones hold nearly 8.5%. The sample taken for sequencing was PBMCs. These receptors came from a woman aged 40 to 49 in good health and CMV-seropositive.

This sequence joins TRBV7-2 and TRBJ1-2; 7 bases map to TRBD1. Trimming removed 2 bases from V and 2 bases from J; junction bases left unmatched: 5. The CDR3 runs to 15 residues. The germline V gene has CDR1 SGHTA and CDR2 FQGNSA. The CDR3 DNA follows: TGTGCCAGCAGCTTAAAAGAGGGGGCGAACTATGGCTACACCTTC. Translation gives CASSLKEGANYGYTF.

The chain couples TRBV2 to TRBJ1-1; 7 bases are shared with TRBD1. Germline-derived CDR1 and CDR2 are SNHLY and FYNNEI. The J segment lost 3 bases and the V segment lost 5 bases, leaving 6 bases of the junction unmatched. The CDR3 has 14 amino acids. CDR3 protein: CASSPTGKDTEAFF. In nucleotides, the CDR3 is TGTGCCAGCAGTCCGACAGGGAAGGACACTGAAGCTTTCTTT.

The chain uses TRBV6-4 and TRBJ2-1, with TRBD2 identical over 11 bases. This CDR3 region has 16 residues. V lost 3 bases to trimming and J lost 7 bases; unmatched junction nucleotides: 8. Germline CDR1 is MRHNA and CDR2 is SNTAGT. The CDR3 reads CASSELSGGAYNEQFF. The CDR3, as DNA: TGTGCCAGCAGTGAACTTAGCGGGGGGGCGTATAATGAGCAGTTCTTC.

V and J are TRBV6-4 and TRBJ2-6, with D possibly matching TRBD1 (5 bases). CDR3 length: 14 amino acids. Germline V CDR1 and CDR2: MRHNA, SNTAGT. V lost 6 bases, J lost 0 bases, and 6 bases lay in between. CDR3: CASSRASGANVLTF. The CDR3 DNA reads TGTGCCAGCAGCAGGGCCTCTGGGGCCAACGTCCTGACTTTC.

V gene TRBV7-8 combines with J gene TRBJ2-2; 12 positions match TRBD1. Germline CDR1 SGHVS, CDR2 FQNEAQ. CDR3 length equals 15 residues. The junction had 5 bases not matched to a gene; V was cut back by 5 bases and J by 7 bases. This CDR3 reads CASSPGQGAGGELFF. The CDR3 bases are TGTGCCAGCAGCCCGGGACAGGGGGCCGGCGGGGAGCTGTTTTTT. Together with reference TRBV7-8 and TRBJ2-2, the CDR3 gives the full variable domain: GAGVSQSPRYKVAKRGQDVALRCDPISGHVSLFWYQQALGQGPEFLTYFQNEAQLDKSGLPSDRFFAERPEGSVSTLKIQRTQQEDSAVYLCASSPGQGAGGELFFGEGSRLTVL.

The genes are TRBV7-2 and TRBJ1-4, with D possibly matching TRBD1 (6 bases). The CDR3 is 16 amino acids. Germline V CDR1 and CDR2: SGHTA, FQGNSA. With 1 base removed from V and 0 bases from J, the gap between germline ends came to 9 bases. The CDR3 coding sequence is TGTGCCAGCAGCTTAGGGGAGGGGGCAACTAATGAAAAACTGTTTTTT. It specifies CASSLGEGATNEKLFF.

The chain links TRBV19 to TRBJ1-1; the match to TRBD1 covers 9 bases. Trimming took 3 bases from V and 7 from J; bases not matched to a gene: 6. The V gene's germline CDR1 is LNHDA and CDR2 SQIVND (reference sequence). This CDR3 region has 14 residues. This CDR3 reads CASSIGTGTFEAFF. The CDR3 nucleotides read TGTGCCAGTAGTATCGGGACAGGGACATTTGAAGCTTTCTTT.

The genes are TRBV6-5 and TRBJ1-2, with D tentatively TRBD1 (5 bases). Germline assignment: CDR1 MNHEY and CDR2 SVGAGI. V shed 8 bases and J shed 2 bases, with 18 bases lying between them. CDR3 length: 15 amino acids. The CDR3 here is CASRRARGINYGYTF. The DNA of the CDR3 is TGTGCCAGCCGAAGGGCCCGGGGGATAAACTATGGCTACACCTTC.

V and J are TRBV19 and TRBJ2-3, with 7 nucleotides matching TRBD2. Germline V gene data show CDR1 as LNHDA and CDR2 as SQIVND (reference sequence). Trimming cost V 5 bases and J 10 bases; bases outside gene matches: 6. The CDR3 has 12 residues. CDR3 sequence reads: CASSVQAGPQYF. CDR3 coding DNA: TGTGCCAGTAGTGTCCAAGCGGGGCCGCAGTATTTT.

With respect to this clone: Other DNA sequences in the sample encode the same CDR3. The chain uses TRBV5-1 and TRBJ2-2, with 8 bases identical to TRBD1. This CDR3 spans 15 amino acids. V lost 3 bases to trimming and J lost 4 bases; unmatched junction nucleotides: 5. Germline V gene data show CDR1 as SGHRS and CDR2 as YFSETQ. CDR3 in DNA: TGCGCCAGCAGCTGGGGGACAGGTTCCACCGGGGAGCTGTTTTTT. Its protein product is CASSWGTGSTGELFF.

This sequence joins TRBV7-2 and TRBJ2-2; D possibly corresponds to TRBD1 (5 bases). CDR3 length: 14 residues. Trimming left V 4 bases short and J 0 bases short, with 6 bases between. Per germline, CDR1 SGHTA and CDR2 FQGNSA. The CDR3 DNA follows: TGTGCCAGCAGCTCGACAGCGAACACCGGGGAGCTGTTTTTT. This codes for CASSSTANTGELFF.

The chain employs TRBV10-3 and TRBJ1-2; no firm D call. Trimming left V 3 bases short and J 5 bases short, with 7 bases between. The CDR3 length is 12 residues. Germline values: CDR1 ENHRY, CDR2 SYGVKD. CDR3 nucleotides: TGTGCCATCAGTGACCAACTATATGGCTACACCTTC. It translates to CAISDQLYGYTF.

The rearrangement joins TRBV7-9 to TRBJ2-1, with TRBD1 matching 7 bases. The CDR3 has 13 amino acids. V was pared by 3 bases and J by 6 bases, with 2 bases of the junction left unmatched. Looked up from germline, CDR1 is SEHNR and CDR2 is FQNEAQ (reference sequence). Written as DNA, the CDR3 is TGTGCCAGCAGCTTCTGGACAGGCAATGAGCAGTTCTTC. It specifies CASSFWTGNEQFF.

The CDR3 bases are TGTGCCAGCAGTACAAGGACAGGGATCGAGACCCAGTACTTC. Translation gives CASSTRTGIETQYF. V usage is TRBV27 and J usage is TRBJ2-5; TRBD1 agrees at 8 bases. Germline-derived CDR1 and CDR2 are MNHEY and SMNVEV (reference sequence). This CDR3 is built from 14 residues. V was clipped by 5 bases and J by 5 bases; unmatched bases: 7.

The genes are TRBV25-1 and TRBJ1-6, with 8 bases identical to TRBD1. CDR1 and CDR2 (germline): MGHDK, SYGVNS. The CDR3 sequence is 15 residues long. The CDR3 nucleotides are TGTGCTTATCGTAACCGCACAGGGGGGGGTTCACCCCTCCACTTT. Protein product: CAYRNRTGGGSPLHF.

The V gene is TRBV9, the J gene TRBJ1-2, with D perhaps TRBD1 (5 bases). V was trimmed by 1 base and J by 3 bases, leaving 13 bases between them. Germline values: CDR1 SGDLS, CDR2 YYNGEE. This CDR3 comprises 15 residues. The CDR3 sequence is CASSVLGLADYGYTF. The CDR3 bases are TGTGCCAGCAGCGTATTGGGGCTGGCGGACTATGGCTACACCTTC.

The chain uses TRBV19 and TRBJ1-2; D is undetermined. Trimming took off 6 bases at V and 2 bases at J, with 13 bases between the two ends. CDR1 and CDR2 (germline): LNHDA, SQIVND (reference sequence). The length of the CDR3 is 14 residues. The CDR3 sequence is CASRRLELNYGYTF. The DNA for the CDR3 is TGTGCCAGTAGAAGACTCGAACTGAACTATGGCTACACCTTC.

About this clone: The same CDR3 arises from other DNA sequences in this sample as well. The gene calls are TRBV25-1 and TRBJ1-1; D is perhaps TRBD1 (5 bases). V was trimmed by 3 bases and J by 3 bases, leaving 14 bases between them. CDR1 is MGHDK and CDR2 is SYGVNS in the germline V gene. There are 15 residues in the CDR3. This CDR3 is CASSDPGQGDTEAFF. The CDR3 DNA is TGTGCCAGCAGTGATCCAGGGCAGGGCGACACTGAAGCTTTCTTT.

As regards this clone: Within the sample, other DNA sequences also encode this same CDR3. This rearrangement joins TRBV4-3 to TRBJ2-1; D ambiguous. The CDR3 has 13 amino acids. Germline V lookup: CDR1 LGHNA, CDR2 YSLEER. Trimming pared 3 bases from V and 5 bases from J, leaving 8 bases between. The DNA for the CDR3 is TGCGCCAGCAGCCACGGTTCCCACAATGAGCAGTTCTTC. The encoded protein is CASSHGSHNEQFF.

The rearrangement links TRBV11-2 to TRBJ2-7; possible D gene TRBD2, 6 bases. CDR3 length equals 14 residues. Trimming removed 5 bases from V and 3 bases from J, with 14 bases in between. The germline CDR1 and CDR2 sequences are SGHAT and FQNNGV. CDR3 in DNA: TGTGCCAGCAGCCTAATAACCGGGGGCTACGAGCAGTACTTC. Translated, it gives CASSLITGGYEQYF.

This clone has a single count. This chain joins TRBV6-5 and TRBJ1-4; 10 nucleotides agree with TRBD1. Trimming cost V 6 bases and J 6 bases; bases outside gene matches: 7. Germline CDR1 and CDR2: MNHEY and SVGAGI. This CDR3 is 15 amino acids long. The CDR3 region has the DNA TGTGCCAGCAGGCCCCGACAGGGGGCGCATGAAAAACTGTTTTTT. This sequence encodes CASRPRQGAHEKLFF.

V usage is TRBV18 and J usage is TRBJ1-2; TRBD1 is a possible D gene (6 bases). V gave up 4 bases and J gave up 0 bases, with 15 bases separating them. The CDR3 runs to 16 residues. The germline V gene has CDR1 KGHSH and CDR2 LQKENI. CDR3: CASSQNLGQTNYGYTF. CDR3 nucleotide sequence: TGTGCCAGCTCACAAAACCTCGGACAGACTAACTATGGCTACACCTTC.

The rearrangement uses TRBV4-2 and TRBJ2-7; 8 bases map to TRBD2. This CDR3 spans 15 amino acids. Germline values: CDR1 LGHNA, CDR2 YNFKEQ. V lost 4 bases and J lost 6; bases outside the gene matches: 11. The CDR3, as DNA: TGTGCCAGCAGCCCCTCCGGGACTAGTTTTGGCGAGCAGTACTTC. Amino acids: CASSPSGTSFGEQYF.

V is TRBV7-6 and J is TRBJ1-3; D possibly corresponds to TRBD1 (6 bases). This CDR3 spans 15 amino acids. The germline V and J ends were trimmed by 2 bases and 0 bases, with 8 bases remaining between them. Germline V gives CDR1 SGHVS, CDR2 FNYEAQ. This CDR3 reads CASSLQGRSGNTIYF. CDR3 nucleotide sequence: TGTGCCAGCAGCTTACAGGGGCGCTCTGGAAACACCATATATTTT.

The rearrangement joins TRBV5-1 to TRBJ2-2; D remains ambiguous. Germline V gene data show CDR1 as SGHRS and CDR2 as YFSETQ. The CDR3 loop spans 15 amino acids. With 2 bases removed from V and 7 bases from J, the gap between germline ends came to 15 bases. Here the CDR3 reads CASSFRNTAGGELFF. Here the CDR3 DNA reads TGCGCCAGCAGCTTTAGGAACACTGCAGGCGGGGAGCTGTTTTTT.

This rearrangement joins TRBV7-9 to TRBJ1-1; 9 bases map to TRBD1. CDR1 and CDR2 from the germline V gene are SEHNR and FQNEAQ (reference sequence). Trimming took 5 bases from V and 4 from J; bases not matched to a gene: 2. CDR3 length equals 13 residues. Here the CDR3 DNA reads TGTGCCAGCAGCACGACAGGGGGCACTGAAGCTTTCTTT. Protein: CASSTTGGTEAFF.

The rearrangement joins TRBV9 to TRBJ2-1, with 8 positions matching TRBD1. The CDR3 has 14 residues. Germline V gives CDR1 SGDLS, CDR2 YYNGEE. The J segment lost 8 bases and the V segment lost 0 bases, leaving 4 bases of the junction unmatched. CDR3 nucleotide sequence: TGTGCCAGCAGCGTAGTGACAGGGGCGGATGAGCAGTTCTTC. Its protein product is CASSVVTGADEQFF.

This chain joins TRBV2 and TRBJ2-2; 7 bases are shared with TRBD1. CDR1 and CDR2 (germline): SNHLY, FYNNEI. Trimming took 2 bases from V and 1 from J; bases not matched to a gene: 4. The CDR3 length is 16 residues. The CDR3 bases are TGTGCCAGCAGTGAACTAGGGACAGTGAACACCGGGGAGCTGTTTTTT. It encodes CASSELGTVNTGELFF.

This chain joins TRBV29-1 and TRBJ1-2, with D tentatively TRBD1 (6 bases). The CDR3 runs to 12 residues. The germline V and J ends were trimmed by 4 bases and 5 bases, with 11 bases remaining between them. CDR1 is SQVTM, CDR2 ANQGSEA, per germline. The DNA for the CDR3 is TGCAGCGTTGTTGGGACATCATATGGCTACACCTTC. Amino acid sequence: CSVVGTSYGYTF.